Given below is one TCR beta chain in context. Antigen: not known. This entry is derived from a study of cytomegalovirus exposure and HLA in healthy donors. Broader study findings: Donors were assumed by presence/absence analyses to have roughly uniform sequencing depth. A later analysis, which compared TCR beta chains of equal frequency, found the HLA-associated ones more clonally expanded.

In the PCR, 60 Vbeta and 13 Jbeta primers were used. Authors' data handling: Some 11 million of the roughly 80 million unique TCR beta chains counted in a later analysis were shared. Assay used: immunoSEQ multiplex PCR; TCRdb lists only in-frame clones, some missing. The V and J calls and the clone size are those of that table, but D and trimming were determined from the DNA. There are over 200,000 clones in the sample; about 81% occur only once, and more than 5% lies in the top ten. The germline V gene encodes CDR1 SGHNT and CDR2 YENEEA. This CDR3 contains 15 residues. The germline V and J ends were trimmed by 1 base and 0 bases, with 6 bases remaining between them.

The chain recombines TRBV11-3 with TRBJ1-4; no firm D call. The sample taken for sequencing was PBMCs. The TCR comes from a woman aged 40 to 49 in good health and CMV-seropositive. CDR3 sequence (DNA): TGTGCCAGCAGCTTAGGGGCAGCAACTAATGAAAAACTGTTTTTT. Translated: CASSLGAATNEKLFF. The full variable domain, with the rest looked up from reference TRBV11-3 and TRBJ1-4, is EAGVVQSPRYKIIEKKQPVAFWCNPISGHNTLYWYLQNLGQGPELLIRYENEEAVDDSQLPKDRFSAERLKGVDSTLKIQPAELGDSAVYLCASSLGAATNEKLFFGSGTQLSVL.